Detailed here is one T cell receptor (beta chain). The sample originates from a study of blood T cell repertoires in COVID-19. Study-wide context: Sites across the United States, Italy and Spain contributed samples from acute and convalescent COVID-19. The cDNA or gDNA used as material had been derived from T cells, B-cell-depleted T cells, or PBMCs.

Enrolment of Seattle patients took place during active infection, and they were followed longitudinally. Libraries were prepared by immunoSEQ multiplex PCR; TCRdb keeps only in-frame clonotypes and omits some of them. The sample gives approximately 200,000 clones, approximately 80% of which show up once; under 12% is in the top ten. The V gene's germline CDR1 is MGHRA and CDR2 YSYEKL. Trimming removed 6 bases from V and 7 bases from J, with 13 bases in between. This CDR3 is built from 14 residues. The sequencing input was peripheral blood. The V call is TRBV4-1, the J call TRBJ1-6; D is possibly TRBD1 (5 bases). The source is a woman of 80 years or more with COVID-19, enrolled during active disease. CDR3 sequence: CASRPGGGNSPLHF. CDR3 nucleotides: TGCGCCAGCAGGCCGGGCGGGGGGAATTCACCCCTCCACTTT.